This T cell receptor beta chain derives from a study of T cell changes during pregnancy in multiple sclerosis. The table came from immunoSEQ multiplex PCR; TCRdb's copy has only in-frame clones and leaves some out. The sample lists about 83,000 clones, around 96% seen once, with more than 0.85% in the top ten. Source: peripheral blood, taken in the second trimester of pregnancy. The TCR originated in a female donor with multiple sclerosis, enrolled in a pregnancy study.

The CDR3 region has the DNA TGTGCCAGCAGAGGGACAGGGGATGGCTACACCTTC. Protein: CASRGTGDGYTF. This chain connects TRBV2 to TRBJ1-2; 10 bases align to TRBD1. Trimming at V came to 6 bases and at J to 6 bases, leaving 1 base not matched to a gene. The germline CDR1 and CDR2 sequences are SNHLY and FYNNEI. The CDR3 has 12 residues.